This T cell receptor (beta chain) was sequenced in a study of T cell responses to AZD1222 COVID-19 vaccine. General study results and limits: Donors were largely white British and mainly female; clonal diversity was possibly underestimated.

A remark on this clone: The antigen is undetermined.

Libraries were prepared by immunoSEQ multiplex PCR; TCRdb keeps only in-frame clonotypes and omits some of them. The table shows about 130,000 clones, with about 91% occurring only once. The CDR3 sequence is 16 residues long. Germline values: CDR1 KGHSH, CDR2 LQKENI. With 4 bases removed from V and 2 bases from J, the gap between germline ends came to 14 bases. The TCR sequence derives from an adult who received the AZD1222 COVID-19 vaccine. V gene TRBV18 combines with J gene TRBJ2-2; no clear D gene. Source: peripheral blood, taken 28 days after the second AZD1222 dose. CDR3 sequence (DNA): TGTGCCAGCTCACTGACATATGCAGTAAACACCGGGGAGCTGTTTTTT. Translating it yields CASSLTYAVNTGELFF.